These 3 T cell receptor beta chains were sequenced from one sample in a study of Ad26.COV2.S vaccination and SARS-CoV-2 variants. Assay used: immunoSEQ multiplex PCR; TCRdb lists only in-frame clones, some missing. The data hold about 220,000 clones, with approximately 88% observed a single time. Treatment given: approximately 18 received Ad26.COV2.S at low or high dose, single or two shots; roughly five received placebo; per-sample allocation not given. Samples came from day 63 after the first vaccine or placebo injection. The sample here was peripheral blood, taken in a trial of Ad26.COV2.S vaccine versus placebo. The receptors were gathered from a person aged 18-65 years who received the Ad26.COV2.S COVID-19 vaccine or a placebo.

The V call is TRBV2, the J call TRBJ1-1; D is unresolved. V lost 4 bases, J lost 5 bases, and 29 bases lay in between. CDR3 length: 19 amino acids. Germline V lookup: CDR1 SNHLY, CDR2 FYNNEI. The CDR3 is CASSVMAFRGAAFLTEAFF. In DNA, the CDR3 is TGTGCCAGCAGTGTAATGGCGTTCCGGGGTGCGGCTTTCCTTACTGAAGCTTTCTTT.

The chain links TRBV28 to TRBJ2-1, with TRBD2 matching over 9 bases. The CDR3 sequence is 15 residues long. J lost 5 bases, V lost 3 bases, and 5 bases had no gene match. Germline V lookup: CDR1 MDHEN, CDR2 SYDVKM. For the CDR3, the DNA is TGTGCCAGCAGTTTGTTCGCGGGAGGGAACAATGAGCAGTTCTTC. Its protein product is CASSLFAGGNNEQFF.

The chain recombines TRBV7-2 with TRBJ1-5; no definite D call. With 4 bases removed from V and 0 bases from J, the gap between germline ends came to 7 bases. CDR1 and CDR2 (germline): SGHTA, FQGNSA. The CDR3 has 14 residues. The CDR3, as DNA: TGTGCCAGCAGCTCCGAATATAGCAATCAGCCCCAGCATTTT. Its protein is CASSSEYSNQPQHF.